The present TCR beta chain was sequenced within a study of blood T cell repertoires in COVID-19. For the study at large: Samples representing acute and convalescent COVID-19 were sourced from the United States, Italy and Spain. From T cells, B-cell-depleted T cells, or PBMCs came the material, which was cDNA or gDNA.

This clone was counted ten times or more. Sequenced by immunoSEQ multiplex PCR; TCRdb stores in-frame clones only, minus some. The table shows 75,000 to 80,000 clones, with 75% to 90% occurring only once. The CDR3 has 14 amino acids. From germline, CDR1 is ENHRY and CDR2 SYGVKD. V was pared by 2 bases and J by 0 bases, with 5 bases between. Sample: peripheral blood. The chain has TRBV10-3 and TRBJ1-3; D remains unclear. The TCR was taken from a human donor in a cohort sampled during active COVID-19. As DNA, the CDR3 is TGTGCCATCAGTGAGGCCGGCTCTGGAAACACCATATATTTT. Translating it yields CAISEAGSGNTIYF.